Below, one TCR beta chain is given with its context. This clone's antigen is unknown. This entry is derived from a study of T cells expressing NK-cell markers (dated by TCRdb to 2018 to 2021). About the full investigation: Three sorted T-cell subsets (CD3+CD56+NKG2C+, CD3+CD56+NKG2C- and CD3+CD56-NKG2C+) from eight donors had their TCR beta-chain repertoires profiled. Randomly selected healthy volunteers, three men and five women, were used as the eight sequenced donors. Illumina HiSeq 2000/2500, MiSeq or NextSeq was used to sequence libraries as 2 x 150 bp reads. Among the eight sequenced donors, only one was HCMV-seronegative, while the other seven were HCMV-seropositive.

Findings and caveats that apply to the study as a whole: In several donors, the dominant CD3+CD56+NKG2C+ clonotypes were found to rank among the top 10 CD8+ clonotypes and to make up about 1.0-8% of CD8+ T cells. Those dominant clonotypes were again the most abundant among CD3+CD56-NKG2C+ cells in a handful of donors, at roughly 28.3-60.1%. It remained unclear whether the expanded NKG2C-expressing T cell clones were specific for HCMV antigens.

Sequencer: Illumina HiSeq 2000. 5'RACE template switching, by which a universal primer site and unique molecular identifiers were added, was used to make TCR beta cDNA libraries. cDNA synthesis was primed from the TCR beta constant segment, followed by two successive PCR amplification steps. The paper's processing steps were these. Reads were demultiplexed and grouped by UMI with MIGEC, and clonotypes were assembled and quantified with MiTCR. Only TCR cDNA sequences supported by at least two reads were kept to exclude erroneous sequences. The tcR package was used for downstream repertoire analysis, and clonotypes were matched between fractions using CDR3 nucleotide sequence together with V segment. VDJmatch was used to annotate antigen specificity against VDJdb, with one amino acid substitution allowed in CDR3. After TCRdb reprocessed the reads, each CDR3 protein sequence was kept as one row, without DNA. TCRdb's processing, not the study's, gives the V and J calls here. The sample table records 500,000 to 600,000 distinct CDR3 sequences. Together, the top ten hold approximately 3.6% of the sample.

To determine HCMV serostatus, a commercial ELISA kit was used to detect HCMV-specific IgG in serum. Ficoll density gradient centrifugation was used to isolate peripheral blood mononuclear cells from blood. The receptor comes from a man between 18 and 35 years old in good health. Donor details come from another sample of the same person, matched by shared clones. Sequencing input: blood T cells: a sorted CD56 or NKG2C T cell subset, CD4+ or CD8+ T cells, or bulk PBMC T cells (not recorded which).

The CDR3 sequence is CAITDRSTDTQYF. The V and J genes are TRBV10-3 and TRBJ2-3; checking the TCRdb D call of TRBD1 is not possible without DNA. The CDR3 measures 13 amino acids from cysteine to phenylalanine. No DNA accompanies this entry. CDR1 and CDR2 are read off the germline V gene as ENHRY and SYGVKD.